The clone carrying this T cell receptor beta chain has a handful of counts. A much larger clone lies a single base off, so this may be a read error. A modified ARM-PCR protocol with three rounds of nested PCR amplified TCRbeta. TCRdb itself ran the multiplex PCR reads through MiXCR, one entry per CDR3 protein. The sample includes 77,000 or so distinct CDR3 sequences, over 75% of them seen just once. The sample originates from a study of tumor and adjacent non-tumor tissue in lung cancer. The overall study: Histology: about a dozen adenocarcinoma, a couple of squamous cell carcinoma, 1 small cell lung cancer.

This sample's RNA came from whole unsorted tissue. The sample comprised lung tumor tissue. The sequence was obtained from a woman between 45 and 65 years old with non-small cell lung cancer.

This CDR3 reads CTTRTGGYTF. The CDR3 DNA reads TGCACCACTCGAACGGGTGGCTACACCTTC. The chain has TRBV10-1 and TRBJ1-2; D is unclear. The CDR3 runs 10 residues. CDR1 is WNHNN, CDR2 SYGVQD, per germline (reference sequence).